The subject of this entry is one TCR beta chain. Its antigen remains unknown. This sample stems from a study of shared clonotypes between healthy human individuals. Study results and caveats: The low donor count limited represented genetic and exposure-history diversity.

V was cut by 8 bases and J by 6 bases, with 15 bases left in between. Germline V CDR1 and CDR2: MNHEY, SVGAGI. The CDR3 has 13 amino acids. The authors' processing: With immunoSEQ giving junction-only sequences and no quality scores, filtering differed. Clones were sequenced by immunoSEQ multiplex PCR, and TCRdb holds only the in-frame ones, with some missing. V and J calls and clone size follow that table, whereas D and trimming were derived from the DNA. The data contain approximately 1.5 million clones, roughly 98% of them seen just once; the ten biggest clones take up roughly 0.42%. This chain uses TRBV6-5 with TRBJ2-3; D not resolved. The sample was naive CD4+ T cells sorted from blood. Noted subset: CD45RA+ positively selected. The source is a man aged 30 to 45 in good health. The CDR3 DNA sequence: TGTGCCAGCGCCTTATTCCTGAGGGATACGCAGTATTTT. It specifies CASALFLRDTQYF.